The 9 T cell receptor beta chains listed next were all sequenced from one sample in a study of blood T cell repertoires in COVID-19. Profiled with immunoSEQ multiplex PCR; TCRdb holds only in-frame clones, not every one. The data contain 60,000 to 75,000 clones, just over 70% of them seen just once; the ten biggest clones take up approximately 51%. The specimen sequenced was PBMCs or T cells enriched from blood (not recorded which). Receptors were obtained from a woman aged 55 to 70 who had been exposed to COVID-19.

The V call is TRBV28, the J call TRBJ1-1; no firm D call. The CDR3 consists of 11 residues. The V end was cut by 5 bases, the J end by 6 bases, with 7 bases between. Germline V gene lookup returns CDR1 MDHEN and CDR2 SYDVKM. The CDR3 region has the DNA TGTGCCAGCAGTCTACTTTCTGAAGCTTTCTTT. Protein product: CASSLLSEAFF.

The chain uses TRBV4-1 and TRBJ2-7; D is ambiguous. Trimming cost V 4 bases and J 0 bases, with 16 bases left between them. CDR1 is MGHRA, CDR2 YSYEKL, per germline. CDR3 length: 16 residues. The CDR3 loop is CASSLTGSADSYEQYF. CDR3 DNA: TGCGCCAGCAGCCTCACTGGCTCGGCGGACTCCTACGAGCAGTACTTC.

This chain uses TRBV4-1 with TRBJ2-1; D perhaps matches TRBD2 (5 bases). From germline, CDR1 is MGHRA and CDR2 YSYEKL. V was pared by 0 bases and J by 1 base, with 16 bases between. The CDR3 sequence is 18 residues long. CDR3 residues: CASSQDHLPAVSYNEQFF. In nucleotides, the CDR3 is TGCGCCAGCAGCCAAGATCATTTACCAGCGGTGTCCTACAATGAGCAGTTCTTC.

This clone was counted a few times. This chain uses TRBV28 with TRBJ2-6, with 9 positions matching TRBD1. CDR1 is MDHEN and CDR2 is SYDVKM in the germline V gene. CDR3 length equals 19 residues. The trim removed 5 bases at V and 3 bases at J, leaving 14 bases unmatched. CDR3 sequence reads: CASSRTGTGSLGGANVLTF. In nucleotides, the CDR3 is TGTGCCAGCAGTCGGACCGGGACAGGGAGTCTGGGTGGGGCCAACGTCCTGACTTTC.

CDR3 protein: CASRTGAGVLSSIF. CDR3 nucleotide sequence: TGTGCAAGTCGCACCGGCGCGGGGGTGTTGAGTAGCATCTTC. The J gene is TRBJ2-1, the V gene TRBV12-2; the table's D call, TRBD2, was not checked against the DNA. TRBV12-2 is assigned pseudogene status. The CDR3 loop spans 14 amino acids.

The DNA of the CDR3 is TGCGCCAGCAGTGCCCAGCAGGTCACCGGGGAGCTGTTTTTT. Protein sequence: CASSAQQVTGELFF. V is TRBV10-2 and J is TRBJ2-2; D is unresolved. The CDR3 has 14 amino acids. Germline V gene data show CDR1 as WSHSY and CDR2 as SAAADI. V was shortened by 4 bases and J by 4 bases, with 10 bases between the two germline ends.

The gene calls are TRBV27 and TRBJ1-4; perhaps TRBD1 as D (6 bases). The CDR3 has 17 amino acids. V lost 1 base, J lost 2 bases, and 14 bases lay in between. Germline CDR1 MNHEY, CDR2 SMNVEV (reference sequence). CDR3 nucleotide sequence: TGTGCCAGCAGTTTATATGGGGGCCCTAGTACTAATGAAAAACTGTTTTTT. Its protein product is CASSLYGGPSTNEKLFF.

V and J are TRBV19 and TRBJ2-1; 8 bases are a match to TRBD2. The CDR3 is 14 amino acids. The V gene end was trimmed by 3 bases and the J gene end by 6 bases; junction bases not matched to a gene: 4. Germline-derived CDR1 and CDR2 are LNHDA and SQIVND (reference sequence). The CDR3 DNA reads as TGTGCCAGTAGTATCCAAGCGGGAGTCAATGAGCAGTTCTTC. It translates to CASSIQAGVNEQFF.

The rearrangement links TRBV7-8 to TRBJ2-7, with a weak D call TRBD1 (6 bases). The V end lost 1 base, the J end lost 6 bases, and 13 bases lay between the germline ends. CDR1 and CDR2 (germline): SGHVS, FQNEAQ. The CDR3 sequence is 14 residues long. In nucleotides, the CDR3 is TGTGCCAGCAGCTTAGGACGGACAGCCTTCGAGCAGTACTTC. It yields the protein CASSLGRTAFEQYF. Based on the CDR3 plus reference TRBV7-8 and TRBJ2-7, the full variable domain is GAGVSQSPRYKVAKRGQDVALRCDPISGHVSLFWYQQALGQGPEFLTYFQNEAQLDKSGLPSDRFFAERPEGSVSTLKIQRTQQEDSAVYLCASSLGRTAFEQYFGPGTRLTVT.